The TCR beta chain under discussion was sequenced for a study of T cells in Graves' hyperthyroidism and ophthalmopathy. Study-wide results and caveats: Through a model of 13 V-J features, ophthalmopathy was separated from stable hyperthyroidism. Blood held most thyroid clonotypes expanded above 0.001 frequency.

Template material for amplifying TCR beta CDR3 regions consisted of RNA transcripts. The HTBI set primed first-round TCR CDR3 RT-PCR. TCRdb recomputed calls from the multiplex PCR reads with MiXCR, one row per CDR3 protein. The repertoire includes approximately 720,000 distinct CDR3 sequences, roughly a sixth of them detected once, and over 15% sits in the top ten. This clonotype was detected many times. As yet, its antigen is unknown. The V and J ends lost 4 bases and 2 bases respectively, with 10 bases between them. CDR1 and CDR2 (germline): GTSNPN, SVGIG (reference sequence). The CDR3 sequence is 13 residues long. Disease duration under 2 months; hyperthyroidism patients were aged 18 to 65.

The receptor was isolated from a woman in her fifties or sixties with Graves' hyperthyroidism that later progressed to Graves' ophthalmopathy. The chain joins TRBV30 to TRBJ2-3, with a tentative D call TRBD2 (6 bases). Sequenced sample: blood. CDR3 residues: CAWKRVVTDTQYF. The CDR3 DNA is TGTGCCTGGAAGCGGGTTGTCACAGATACGCAGTATTTT.